The 5 T cell receptor beta chains reported below all come from one sample, sequenced in a study of T cell responses to AZD1222 COVID-19 vaccine. Clones were read by immunoSEQ multiplex PCR, and TCRdb kept only the in-frame ones, dropping some. The sample lists under 150,000 clones; approximately 90% were seen once. This material consisted of peripheral blood, taken on day 0 of AZD1222 vaccination. Receptors originate from an adult in good health.

The chain employs TRBV4-2 and TRBJ1-2, with TRBD1 matching over 8 bases. The germline V gene encodes CDR1 LGHNA and CDR2 YNFKEQ. This CDR3 comprises 14 residues. V dropped 2 bases and J dropped 3; count of bases not matched to a gene: 2. Here the CDR3 DNA reads TGTGCCAGCAGCCAACAGGGGGCGGACTATGGCTACACCTTC. Translating gives CASSQQGADYGYTF.

This clone was picked up a small number of times. The chain employs TRBV2 and TRBJ1-3; 9 bases agree with TRBD1. Germline V gives CDR1 SNHLY, CDR2 FYNNEI. V shed 11 bases, J shed 0 bases, and the junction held 2 bases outside the gene matches. The CDR3 covers 13 residues. The chain's CDR3 is CAGGQGSGNTIYF. For the CDR3, the DNA is TGTGCCGGGGGACAGGGCTCTGGAAACACCATATATTTT.

DNA for the CDR3: TGCGCCAGCAGCCCCCAGACAGGGAACACTGAAGCTTTCTTT. This encodes CASSPQTGNTEAFF. This chain joins TRBV5-1 and TRBJ1-1; D perhaps matches TRBD1 (6 bases). Trimming took off 4 bases at V and 1 base at J, with 11 bases between the two ends. Looked up from germline, CDR1 is SGHRS and CDR2 is YFSETQ. This CDR3 comprises 14 residues.

A single count supports this clone. This CDR3 reads CASSADGTNTEAFF. CDR3 in DNA: TGTGCCAGCTCAGCGGACGGGACGAACACTGAAGCTTTCTTT. V usage is TRBV18 and J usage is TRBJ1-1, with D possibly TRBD1 on 5 matching bases. Looked up from germline, CDR1 is KGHSH and CDR2 is LQKENI. The CDR3 extends over 14 amino acids. V was trimmed by 5 bases and J by 1 base, leaving 11 bases between them. Filled out from reference TRBV18 and TRBJ1-1, the complete variable domain reads NAGVMQNPRHLVRRRGQEARLRCSPMKGHSHVYWYRQLPEEGLKFMVYLQKENIIDESGMPKERFSAEFPKEGPSILRIQQVVRGDSAAYFCASSADGTNTEAFFGQGTRLTVV.

The chain carries TRBV19 and TRBJ2-7, with a weak D call TRBD1 (6 bases). Germline V gives CDR1 LNHDA, CDR2 SQIVND (reference sequence). Trimming shortened V by 7 bases and J by 7 bases, and 20 bases separated the two germline ends. CDR3 length: 14 amino acids. CDR3 sequence: CASTSGQGTREQYF. CDR3 DNA sequence: TGTGCCAGTACTTCTGGGCAGGGGACACGAGAGCAGTACTTC.